A selection of T cell receptor beta chains follows, all from one sample in a study of relationships among human T cell subsets. Each CDR3 protein is one row after TCRdb ran MiXCR on the multiplex PCR reads. The profile shows 2,000 to 3,000 distinct CDR3 sequences, about 38% of them singletons. The sample taken for sequencing was activated T cells sorted from blood. These receptors were taken from a middle-aged man in good health. CDR3s include the opening cysteine and the closing phenylalanine or tryptophan. The D gene is left open where the match is weak. Rows give clone size only sometimes, using once, few, many, or a class for an expanded clone.

V gene	clone size	J gene	D gene	CDR3 DNA	CDR3 protein
TRBV11-2	few	TRBJ2-7	-	TGTGCCAGCAGCTTAGCCGGGCCCTACGAGCAGTACTTC	CASSLAGPYEQYF
TRBV7-9	-	TRBJ1-1	-	TGTGCCAGCAGCTCAAGAGGAAATACTGAAGCTTTCTTT	CASSSRGNTEAFF
TRBV28	-	TRBJ2-1	-	TGTGCCAGCAGTCCCCCGGGGCAGTATAAGGAGCAGTTCTTC	CASSPPGQYKEQFF
TRBV29-1	-	TRBJ2-7	-	TGCAGCGTTGAGTTGCAGAGCACCTACGAGCAGTACTTC	CSVELQSTYEQYF
TRBV25-1	-	TRBJ2-2	-	TGTGCCAGCGCGGCCGGGGAGCTGTTTTTT	CASAAGELFF
TRBV6-6	once	TRBJ1-1	-	TGTGCCAGCAGTCACCGTGGAGGTATGAACACTGAAGCTTTCTTT	CASSHRGGMNTEAFF
TRBV10-3	few	TRBJ1-5	-	TGTGCCATCAGTGAGGGGGCCGAGCAGCCCCAGCATTTT	CAISEGAEQPQHF
TRBV11-2	large	TRBJ1-1	-	TGTGCCAGCAGCTCTCTGTCTAGACAGGCGAGTGAAGCTTTCTTT	CASSSLSRQASEAFF
TRBV29-1	-	TRBJ2-1	-	TGCAGCGCTCGCACGTGGGGGGCTAACCCTAATGAGCAGTTCTTC	CSARTWGANPNEQFF
TRBV27	-	TRBJ2-1	-	TGTGCCGGCAGTCAAGAGGGGGGACTTTACAATGAGCAGTTCTTC	CAGSQEGGLYNEQFF
TRBV6-6	-	TRBJ1-1	-	TGTGCCAGCGGGATTCAGAACACTGAAGCTTTCTTT	CASGIQNTEAFF
TRBV11-2	few	TRBJ2-7	TRBD1	TGTGCCAGCAGCCAGGGGACAGGGAAGGTGCACGAGCAGTACTTC	CASSQGTGKVHEQYF
TRBV28	few	TRBJ2-7	-	TGTGCCAGCAGTTCCCCCGATAGCTACGAGCAGTACTTC	CASSSPDSYEQYF
TRBV5-1	-	TRBJ2-7	-	TGCGCCAGCAGCTTGGATCCGGGGGGCGAAAACGAGCAGTACTTC	CASSLDPGGENEQYF